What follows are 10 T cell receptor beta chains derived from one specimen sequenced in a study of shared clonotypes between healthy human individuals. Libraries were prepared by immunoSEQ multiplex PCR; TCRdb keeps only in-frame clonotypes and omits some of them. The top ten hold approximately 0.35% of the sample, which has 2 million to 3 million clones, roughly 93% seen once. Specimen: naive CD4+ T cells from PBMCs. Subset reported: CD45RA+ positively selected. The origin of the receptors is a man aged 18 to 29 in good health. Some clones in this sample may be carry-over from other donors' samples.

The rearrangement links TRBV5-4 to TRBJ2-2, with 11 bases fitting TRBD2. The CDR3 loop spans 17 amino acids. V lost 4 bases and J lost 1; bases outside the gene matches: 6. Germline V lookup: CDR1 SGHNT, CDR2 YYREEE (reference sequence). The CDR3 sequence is CASSRSGTSGNTGELFF. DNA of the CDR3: TGTGCCAGCAGCCGATCCGGGACTAGCGGGAACACCGGGGAGCTGTTTTTT.

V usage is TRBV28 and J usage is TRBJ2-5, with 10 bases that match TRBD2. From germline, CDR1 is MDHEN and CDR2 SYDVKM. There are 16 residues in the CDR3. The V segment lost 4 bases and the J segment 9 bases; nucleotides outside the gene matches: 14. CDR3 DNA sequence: TGTGCCAGCAGTTCCTTATCCACTAGCGGGGTCATGGCCCAGTACTTC. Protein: CASSSLSTSGVMAQYF.

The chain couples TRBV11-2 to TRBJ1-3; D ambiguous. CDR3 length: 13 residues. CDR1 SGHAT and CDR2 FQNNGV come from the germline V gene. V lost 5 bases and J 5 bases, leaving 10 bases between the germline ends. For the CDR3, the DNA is TGTGCCAGCAGCATTTTCCTTAGAAACACCATATATTTT. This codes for CASSIFLRNTIYF.

The CDR3 sequence: CSVCPYVTNTEAFF. The CDR3 bases are TGCAGCGTTTGCCCCTACGTCACGAACACTGAAGCTTTCTTT. V usage is TRBV29-1 and J usage is TRBJ1-1, with D unresolved. The CDR3 consists of 14 residues. Trimming took off 5 bases at V and 1 base at J, with 14 bases between the two ends. Looked up from germline, CDR1 is SQVTM and CDR2 is ANQGSEA.

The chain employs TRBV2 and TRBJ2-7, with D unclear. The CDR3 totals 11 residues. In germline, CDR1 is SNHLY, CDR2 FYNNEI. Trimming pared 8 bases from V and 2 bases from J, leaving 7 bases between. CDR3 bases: TGTGCCAGCGGGGTCGCCTACGAGCAGTACTTC. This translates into CASGVAYEQYF.

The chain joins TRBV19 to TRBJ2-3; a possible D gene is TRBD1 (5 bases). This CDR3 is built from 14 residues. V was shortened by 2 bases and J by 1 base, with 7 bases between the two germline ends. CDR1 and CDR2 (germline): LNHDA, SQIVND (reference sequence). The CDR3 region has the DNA TGTGCCAGTAGTATACTCAGGGGCACAGATACGCAGTATTTT. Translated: CASSILRGTDTQYF.

CDR3 nucleotides: TGTGCCAGCAGTCCAGACAGGGGATCAGATACGCAGTATTTT. This encodes CASSPDRGSDTQYF. The chain couples TRBV28 to TRBJ2-3, with 8 bases matching TRBD1. Germline-derived CDR1 and CDR2 are MDHEN and SYDVKM. The CDR3 consists of 14 residues. Unmatched junction bases numbered 5, after V lost 5 bases and J lost 4 bases.

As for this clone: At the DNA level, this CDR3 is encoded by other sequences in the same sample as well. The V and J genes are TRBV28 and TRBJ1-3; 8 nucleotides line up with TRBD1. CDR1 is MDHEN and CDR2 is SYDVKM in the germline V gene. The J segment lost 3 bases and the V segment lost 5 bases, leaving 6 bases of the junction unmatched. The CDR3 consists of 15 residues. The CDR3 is CASSLQGAGGNTIYF. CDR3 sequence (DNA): TGTGCCAGCAGTCTCCAGGGGGCTGGTGGAAACACCATATATTTT.

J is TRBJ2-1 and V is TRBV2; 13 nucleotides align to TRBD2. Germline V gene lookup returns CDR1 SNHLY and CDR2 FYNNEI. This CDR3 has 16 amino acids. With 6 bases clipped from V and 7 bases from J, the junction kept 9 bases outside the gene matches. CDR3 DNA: TGTGCCAGCAGAGACGGACTAGCGGGAGAGGGGAATGAGCAGTTCTTC. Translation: CASRDGLAGEGNEQFF.

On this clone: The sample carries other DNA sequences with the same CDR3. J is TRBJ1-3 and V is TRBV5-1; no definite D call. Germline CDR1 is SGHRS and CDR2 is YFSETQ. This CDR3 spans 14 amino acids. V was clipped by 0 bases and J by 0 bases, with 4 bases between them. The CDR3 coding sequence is TGCGCCAGCAGCTTGGCCGGCTCTGGAAACACCATATATTTT. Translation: CASSLAGSGNTIYF.